These 29 T cell receptor beta chains originate from one sample sequenced in a study of cytomegalovirus exposure and HLA in healthy donors. Primers: 60 Vbeta forward and 13 Jbeta reverse. Data came from immunoSEQ multiplex PCR; TCRdb stores just in-frame clones and leaves some out. The table has 130,000 to 150,000 clones, about 80% seen once. The source material was PBMCs. The receptor source for this set is a male donor in good health and CMV-seropositive.

This sequence joins TRBV25-1 and TRBJ2-3, with 9 positions matching TRBD2. J lost 2 bases, V lost 5 bases, and 2 bases had no gene match. CDR1 is MGHDK and CDR2 is SYGVNS in the germline V gene. The CDR3 is made up of 14 amino acids. The CDR3 DNA sequence: TGTGCCAGCAGTCTAGCGGGAATCACAGATACGCAGTATTTT. This encodes CASSLAGITDTQYF.

The gene calls are TRBV2 and TRBJ1-4; the match to TRBD1 covers 7 bases. From germline, CDR1 is SNHLY and CDR2 FYNNEI. The junction had 6 bases not matched to a gene; V was cut back by 4 bases and J by 7 bases. The CDR3 has 14 residues. CDR3 sequence: CASSGDRVGEKLFF. The CDR3 nucleotides read TGTGCCAGCAGTGGCGACAGGGTCGGTGAAAAACTGTTTTTT.

This clone was seen a single time. The chain employs TRBV18 and TRBJ1-1; D is possibly TRBD1 (6 bases). V was shortened by 2 bases and J by 1 base, with 8 bases between the two germline ends. The germline V gene has CDR1 KGHSH and CDR2 LQKENI. The CDR3 spans 14 residues. CDR3 DNA: TGTGCCAGCTCACCAAAGGACAGGAACACTGAAGCTTTCTTT. The encoded protein is CASSPKDRNTEAFF.

The chain employs TRBV18 and TRBJ2-7; 14 nucleotides line up with TRBD2. This CDR3 has 17 amino acids. The germline V gene has CDR1 KGHSH and CDR2 LQKENI. After removal of 0 bases from V and 0 bases from J, the junction contained 1 base not matched to a gene. The CDR3 spells CASSPPGTSGSSYEQYF. For the CDR3, the DNA is TGTGCCAGCTCACCACCGGGGACTAGCGGGAGCTCCTACGAGCAGTACTTC.

The V gene is TRBV5-1, the J gene TRBJ1-1; 7 bases are shared with TRBD1. The CDR3 spans 16 residues. Germline values: CDR1 SGHRS, CDR2 YFSETQ. J gave up 1 base and V 4 bases, and 10 bases lay outside the gene matches. The CDR3 bases are TGCGCCAGCAGCCTAGAGGGACAGAGAAGGAACACTGAAGCTTTCTTT. Protein sequence: CASSLEGQRRNTEAFF.

The V gene is TRBV6-1, the J gene TRBJ2-1; D may be TRBD1 (5 bases). The germline gives CDR1 MNHNS, CDR2 SASEGT. This CDR3 comprises 15 residues. V was trimmed by 2 bases and J by 9 bases, leaving 17 bases between them. The chain's CDR3 is CASSEMKLGVSEQFF. The CDR3 DNA reads as TGTGCCAGCAGTGAAATGAAGTTAGGGGTGAGTGAGCAGTTCTTC.

In this sample, this clone turned up a few times. The J gene is TRBJ1-4, the V gene TRBV5-1; maybe TRBD1 (5 bases). Germline lookup yields CDR1 SGHRS and CDR2 YFSETQ. CDR3 length: 13 residues. V was clipped by 4 bases and J by 6 bases, with 10 bases between them. The DNA of the CDR3 is TGCGCCAGCAGCCGGGGGTGGGATGAAAAACTGTTTTTT. Its protein product is CASSRGWDEKLFF.

The chain combines TRBV5-4 with TRBJ2-7; TRBD2 aligns across 11 bases. CDR1 is SGHNT, CDR2 YYREEE, per germline (reference sequence). This CDR3 has 15 amino acids. V trimming: 4 bases; J trimming: 3 bases; junction bases outside the gene matches: 6. The CDR3 reads CASSRSSGGIYEQYF. Here the CDR3 DNA reads TGTGCCAGCAGCAGATCTAGCGGGGGGATCTACGAGCAGTACTTC.

Details on this clone: At one end the junction does not follow the germline gene, possibly because of a read error. The chain employs TRBV6-4 and TRBJ1-6; D remains ambiguous. The germline CDR1 and CDR2 sequences are MRHNA and SNTAGT. The CDR3 length is 13 residues. CDR3 sequence (DNA): TGTGTCAGCAGTGACTCTGAGAATTCACCCCTCCACTTT. It encodes CVSSDSENSPLHF.

The count of this clone is one. The V call is TRBV19, the J call TRBJ2-2; the D gene is possibly TRBD2 (6 bases). Germline CDR1 is LNHDA and CDR2 is SQIVND (reference sequence). Between the trimmed V and J ends, which lost 7 bases and 6 bases, there was a span of 18 bases. This CDR3 has 15 amino acids. In DNA form, the CDR3 reads TGTGCCAGTATCATGGGGGACTCCCTCCCCGGGGAGCTGTTTTTT. Translating gives CASIMGDSLPGELFF. The full variable domain, with the rest looked up from reference TRBV19 and TRBJ2-2, is DGGITQSPKYLFRKEGQNVTLSCEQNLNHDAMYWYRQDPGQGLRLIYYSQIVNDFQKGDIAEGYSVSREKKESFPLTVTSAQKNPTAFYLCASIMGDSLPGELFFGEGSRLTVL.

The J gene is TRBJ2-3, the V gene TRBV5-1; 10 nucleotides agree with TRBD2. Germline loops: CDR1 SGHRS, CDR2 YFSETQ. The trim removed 3 bases at V and 0 bases at J, leaving 16 bases unmatched. This CDR3 is built from 20 residues. CDR3 residues: CASSYGLSLAGVHSTDTQYF. In nucleotides, the CDR3 is TGCGCCAGCAGCTACGGCCTGTCGCTAGCGGGGGTCCATAGCACAGATACGCAGTATTTT.

The chain uses TRBV27 and TRBJ2-2; D is undetermined. Trimming took 4 bases from V and 6 from J, leaving 3 bases between them. Per germline, CDR1 MNHEY and CDR2 SMNVEV (reference sequence). The CDR3 runs to 11 residues. The CDR3 region is CASSSAGELFF. The CDR3 DNA reads TGTGCCAGCAGTTCGGCCGGGGAGCTGTTTTTT.

V gene TRBV4-1 combines with J gene TRBJ2-1, with 8 bases identical to TRBD1. The V gene's germline CDR1 is MGHRA and CDR2 YSYEKL. CDR3 length equals 14 residues. Unmatched junction bases numbered 5, after V lost 1 base and J lost 9 bases. This CDR3 is CASSQGAGTGEQFF. The DNA for the CDR3 is TGCGCCAGCAGCCAAGGCGCGGGGACAGGTGAGCAGTTCTTC.

The chain is built from TRBV2 and TRBJ2-7; the match to TRBD1 covers 8 bases. The V gene end was trimmed by 3 bases and the J gene end by 5 bases; junction bases not matched to a gene: 6. Germline V gene data show CDR1 as SNHLY and CDR2 as FYNNEI. CDR3 length: 14 residues. CDR3 sequence (DNA): TGTGCCAGCAGTGACCGGACAGGGTGGCACGAGCAGTACTTC. The encoded protein is CASSDRTGWHEQYF.

CDR3 coding DNA: TGTGCCAGTAAGGCCCTGACAGGGGGCCCCGGGGAGCTGTTTTTT. It encodes CASKALTGGPGELFF. This chain joins TRBV19 and TRBJ2-2, with 10 nucleotides matching TRBD1. Trimming removed 7 bases from V and 6 bases from J; junction bases left unmatched: 8. CDR3 size: 15 residues. The germline CDR1 and CDR2 sequences are LNHDA and SQIVND (reference sequence).

The chain employs TRBV7-2 and TRBJ2-5, with 12 positions matching TRBD2. The ends lost 1 base at V and 10 bases at J; junction bases unmatched: 4. The CDR3 extends over 14 amino acids. Germline lookup yields CDR1 SGHTA and CDR2 FQGNSA. In DNA form, the CDR3 reads TGTGCCAGCAGCTTAGGGGCTAGCGGGAGGGTCCAGTACTTC. It is translated as CASSLGASGRVQYF.

The sample holds a few counts of this clone. The V gene is TRBV7-6, the J gene TRBJ2-2, with D tentatively TRBD2 (6 bases). V was shortened by 5 bases and J by 7 bases, with 17 bases between the two germline ends. CDR3 size: 15 residues. CDR1 is SGHVS and CDR2 is FNYEAQ in the germline V gene. The CDR3 DNA is TGTGCCAGCAGCATTGGAGGGAGTGGAGGCGGGGAGCTGTTTTTT. This codes for CASSIGGSGGGELFF.

This chain links TRBV10-3 with TRBJ2-7; D might be TRBD2 (5 bases). The CDR3 contains 11 residues. Looked up from germline, CDR1 is ENHRY and CDR2 is SYGVKD. V lost 10 bases, J lost 5 bases, and 12 bases lay in between. CDR3 residues: CATAPGDEQYF. The DNA of the CDR3 is TGTGCCACAGCCCCCGGGGACGAGCAGTACTTC.

V usage is TRBV21-1 and J usage is TRBJ2-7; the table's TRBD1 call for D was not verified on the DNA. TRBV21-1 is a recognized pseudogene. There are 15 residues in the CDR3. In DNA form, the CDR3 reads TGTGCCAGCAGCAAATACCCCCAGGGGGCCAACGAGCAGTACTTC. As protein: CASSKYPQGANEQYF.

This clone was detected once. The CDR3 DNA sequence: TGTGCCAGCAGCTCGGGGGGACAAAACAATGAGCAGTTCTTC. Protein product: CASSSGGQNNEQFF. The J gene is TRBJ2-1, the V gene TRBV7-9; D is perhaps TRBD2 (7 bases). The CDR3 extends over 14 amino acids. Germline loops: CDR1 SEHNR, CDR2 FQNEAQ (reference sequence). The V end was cut by 4 bases, the J end by 5 bases, with 12 bases between. Looking up the rest from reference TRBV7-9 and TRBJ2-1 gives the full variable domain: DTGVSQNPRHKITKRGQNVTFRCDPISEHNRLYWYRQTLGQGPEFLTYFQNEAQLEKSRLLSDRFSAERPKGSFSTLEIQRTEQGDSAMYLCASSSGGQNNEQFFGPGTRLTVL.

V usage is TRBV2 and J usage is TRBJ2-7; TRBD2 might be the D (5 bases). CDR1 is SNHLY and CDR2 is FYNNEI in the germline V gene. Trimming shortened V by 7 bases and J by 7 bases, and 20 bases separated the two germline ends. The CDR3 extends over 14 amino acids. CDR3 sequence reads: CASNEWTPPGEQYF. CDR3 nucleotide sequence: TGTGCCAGCAACGAATGGACTCCCCCGGGGGAGCAGTACTTC.

The chain employs TRBV6-1 and TRBJ1-1, with D unclear. CDR3 size: 15 residues. Trimming shortened V by 4 bases and J by 3 bases, and 15 bases separated the two germline ends. Germline lookup yields CDR1 MNHNS and CDR2 SASEGT. CDR3 bases: TGTGCCAGCAGTGGGGCCCTCCAGGTGCACACTGAAGCTTTCTTT. Protein product: CASSGALQVHTEAFF.

The chain carries TRBV11-2 and TRBJ2-7, with TRBD1 matching over 8 bases. V lost 3 bases to trimming and J lost 0 bases; unmatched junction nucleotides: 4. The CDR3 length is 15 residues. Germline lookup yields CDR1 SGHAT and CDR2 FQNNGV. This CDR3 is CASSFTDRVSYEQYF. In DNA, the CDR3 is TGTGCCAGCAGCTTTACGGACAGGGTCTCCTACGAGCAGTACTTC. Based on the CDR3 plus reference TRBV11-2 and TRBJ2-7, the full variable domain is EAGVAQSPRYKIIEKRQSVAFWCNPISGHATLYWYQQILGQGPKLLIQFQNNGVVDDSQLPKDRFSAERLKGVDSTLKIQPAKLEDSAVYLCASSFTDRVSYEQYFGPGTRLTVT.

The count of this clone is one. This rearrangement joins TRBV5-1 to TRBJ2-5, with D maybe TRBD1 (6 bases). With 6 bases removed from V and 3 bases from J, the gap between germline ends came to 18 bases. This CDR3 spans 15 amino acids. Germline CDR1 SGHRS, CDR2 YFSETQ. The CDR3 nucleotides are TGCGCCAGCAAGCCTCAGGGACAATTTGAAGAGACCCAGTACTTC. Translated, it gives CASKPQGQFEETQYF. Full variable domain (missing parts from reference TRBV5-1 and TRBJ2-5): KAGVTQTPRYLIKTRGQQVTLSCSPISGHRSVSWYQQTPGQGLQFLFEYFSETQRNKGNFPGRFSGRQFSNSRSEMNVSTLELGDSALYLCASKPQGQFEETQYFGPGTRLLVL.

For this clone: Other DNA sequences from this sample encode an identical CDR3 as well. The J gene is TRBJ1-1, the V gene TRBV5-8; 10 bases are shared with TRBD1. The germline gives CDR1 SGHTS, CDR2 YDEGEE. Trimming cost V 3 bases and J 2 bases; bases outside gene matches: 7. The CDR3 is made up of 16 amino acids. The CDR3 DNA is TGTGCCAGCAGCTGGGGACAGGGGACCATCAACACTGAAGCTTTCTTT. Encoded protein: CASSWGQGTINTEAFF.

This sequence joins TRBV19 and TRBJ2-1; the D gene is possibly TRBD2 (6 bases). Germline V CDR1 and CDR2: LNHDA, SQIVND (reference sequence). V was trimmed by 5 bases and J by 2 bases, leaving 13 bases between them. The CDR3 covers 15 residues. The CDR3 spells CASSEAGWAYNEQFF. CDR3 nucleotides: TGTGCCAGTAGTGAGGCGGGATGGGCCTACAATGAGCAGTTCTTC.

V usage is TRBV7-2 and J usage is TRBJ2-1, with 13 bases lining up with TRBD2. The CDR3 has 15 residues. With 5 bases clipped from V and 5 bases from J, the junction kept 3 bases outside the gene matches. The germline V gene has CDR1 SGHTA and CDR2 FQGNSA. The CDR3 bases are TGTGCCAGCAGCCGGACTAGCGGGAGCCACAATGAGCAGTTCTTC. Translating gives CASSRTSGSHNEQFF.

The genes are TRBV11-3 and TRBJ1-1; TRBD1 might be the D (5 bases). The CDR3 is 13 amino acids. The V gene lost 6 bases and the J gene lost 4 bases, with 12 bases spanning the gap. Per germline, CDR1 SGHNT and CDR2 YENEEA. For the CDR3, the DNA is TGTGCCAGCAGGATCGGGAGGGGCACTGAAGCTTTCTTT. Residues: CASRIGRGTEAFF.

V usage is TRBV5-1 and J usage is TRBJ2-5; tentatively, D is TRBD1 (5 bases). The CDR3 consists of 14 residues. V was pared by 0 bases and J by 3 bases, with 9 bases between. The germline V gene has CDR1 SGHRS and CDR2 YFSETQ. The CDR3 reads CASSLGAGKETQYF. DNA of the CDR3: TGCGCCAGCAGCTTGGGGGCAGGGAAAGAGACCCAGTACTTC.